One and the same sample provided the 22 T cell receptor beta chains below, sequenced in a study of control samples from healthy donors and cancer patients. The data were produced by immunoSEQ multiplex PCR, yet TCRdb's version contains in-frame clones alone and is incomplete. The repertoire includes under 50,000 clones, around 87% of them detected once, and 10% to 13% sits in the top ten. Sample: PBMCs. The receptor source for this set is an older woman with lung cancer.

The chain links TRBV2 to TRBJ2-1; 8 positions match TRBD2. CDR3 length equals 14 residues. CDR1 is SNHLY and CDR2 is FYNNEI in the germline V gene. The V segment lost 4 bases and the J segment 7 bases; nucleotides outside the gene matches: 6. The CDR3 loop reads CASSGRTSLNEQFF. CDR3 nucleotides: TGTGCCAGCAGTGGACGGACTAGCTTAAATGAGCAGTTCTTC.

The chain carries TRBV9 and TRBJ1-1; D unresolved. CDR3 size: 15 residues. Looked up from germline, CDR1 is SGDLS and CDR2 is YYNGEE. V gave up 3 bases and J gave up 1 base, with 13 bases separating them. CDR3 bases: TGTGCCAGCAGCGCCTCGTACCCTGGGAACACTGAAGCTTTCTTT. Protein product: CASSASYPGNTEAFF.

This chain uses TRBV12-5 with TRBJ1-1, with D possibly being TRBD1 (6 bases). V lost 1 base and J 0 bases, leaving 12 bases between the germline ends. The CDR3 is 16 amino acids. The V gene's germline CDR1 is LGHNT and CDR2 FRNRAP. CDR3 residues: CASGLGGGAMNTEAFF. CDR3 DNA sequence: TGTGCTAGTGGTTTGGGCGGGGGGGCCATGAACACTGAAGCTTTCTTT.

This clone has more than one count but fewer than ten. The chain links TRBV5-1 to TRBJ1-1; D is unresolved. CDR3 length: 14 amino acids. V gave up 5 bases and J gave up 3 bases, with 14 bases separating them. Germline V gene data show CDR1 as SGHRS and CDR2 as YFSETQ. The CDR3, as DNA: TGCGCCAGCAGTTTAGGGCGGGGAGACACTGAAGCTTTCTTT. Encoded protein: CASSLGRGDTEAFF.

CDR3 amino acids: CASSHLRRVGDQNTEAFF. The CDR3 DNA is TGCGCCAGCAGCCACCTAAGGAGGGTCGGGGACCAGAACACTGAAGCTTTCTTT. J is TRBJ1-1 and V is TRBV4-3; perhaps TRBD1 as D (5 bases). The germline CDR1 and CDR2 sequences are LGHNA and YSLEER. The germline V and J ends were trimmed by 3 bases and 1 base, with 21 bases remaining between them. The CDR3 sequence is 18 residues long.

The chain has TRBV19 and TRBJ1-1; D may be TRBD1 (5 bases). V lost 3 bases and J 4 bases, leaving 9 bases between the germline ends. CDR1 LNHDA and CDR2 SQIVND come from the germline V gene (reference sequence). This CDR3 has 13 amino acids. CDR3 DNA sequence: TGTGCCAGTAGTATTCAGGGCCGCACTGAAGCTTTCTTT. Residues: CASSIQGRTEAFF.

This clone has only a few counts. For the CDR3, the DNA is TGTGCCAGTAGTTTCCGAGGGTGGGAGACCGGGGAGCTGTTTTTT. Its translation: CASSFRGWETGELFF. This sequence joins TRBV19 and TRBJ2-2; possible D gene TRBD2, 5 bases. This CDR3 spans 15 amino acids. In germline, CDR1 is LNHDA, CDR2 SQIVND (reference sequence). V dropped 5 bases and J dropped 5 bases, with 15 bases sitting between them.

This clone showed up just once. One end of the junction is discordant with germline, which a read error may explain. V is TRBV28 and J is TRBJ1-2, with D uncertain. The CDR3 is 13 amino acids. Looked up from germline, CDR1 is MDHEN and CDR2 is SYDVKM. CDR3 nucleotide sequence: TGTGCCAGCAGTCGAGATCCTAAATATGGCTACACCTTC. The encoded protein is CASSRDPKYGYTF.

The CDR3 coding sequence is TGTGCCAGCAGCCGCACAACAAGTGGACTAGCGGGACGCGACAATGAGCAGTTCTTC. It encodes CASSRTTSGLAGRDNEQFF. This chain joins TRBV28 and TRBJ2-1; 12 positions match TRBD2. V was pared by 6 bases and J by 5 bases, with 17 bases of the junction left unmatched. The CDR3 sequence is 19 residues long. Germline CDR1 MDHEN, CDR2 SYDVKM. The entire variable domain, with the rest obtained from reference TRBV28 and TRBJ2-1, is as follows: DVKVTQSSRYLVKRTGEKVFLECVQDMDHENMFWYRQDPGLGLRLIYFSYDVKMKEKGDIPEGYSVSREKKERFSLILESASTNQTSMYLCASSRTTSGLAGRDNEQFFGPGTRLTVL.

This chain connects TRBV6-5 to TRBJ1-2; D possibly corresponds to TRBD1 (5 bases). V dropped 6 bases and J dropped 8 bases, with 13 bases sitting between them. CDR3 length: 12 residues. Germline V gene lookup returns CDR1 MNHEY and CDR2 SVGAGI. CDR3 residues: CASRSQGYGYTF. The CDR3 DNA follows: TGTGCCAGCAGGAGCCAGGGTTACGGCTACACCTTC.

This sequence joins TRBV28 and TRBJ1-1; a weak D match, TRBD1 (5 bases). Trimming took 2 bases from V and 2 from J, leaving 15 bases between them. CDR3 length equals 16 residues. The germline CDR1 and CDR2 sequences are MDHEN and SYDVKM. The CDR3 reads CASSLAHGGFNTEAFF. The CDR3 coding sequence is TGTGCCAGCAGTTTAGCTCATGGGGGATTTAACACTGAAGCTTTCTTT.

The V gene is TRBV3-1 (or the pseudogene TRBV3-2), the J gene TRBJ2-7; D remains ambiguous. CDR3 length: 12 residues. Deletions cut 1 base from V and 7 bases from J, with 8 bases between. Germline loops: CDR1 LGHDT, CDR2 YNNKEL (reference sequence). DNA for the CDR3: TGTGCCAGCAGCCAAGGAAGGGAAGAGCAGTACTTC. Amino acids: CASSQGREEQYF.

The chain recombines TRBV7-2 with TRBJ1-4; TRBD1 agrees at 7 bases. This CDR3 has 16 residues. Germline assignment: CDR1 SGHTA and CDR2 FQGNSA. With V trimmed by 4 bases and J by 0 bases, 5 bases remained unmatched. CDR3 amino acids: CASSSDRVATNEKLFF. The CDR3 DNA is TGTGCCAGCAGCTCCGACAGGGTAGCAACTAATGAAAAACTGTTTTTT.

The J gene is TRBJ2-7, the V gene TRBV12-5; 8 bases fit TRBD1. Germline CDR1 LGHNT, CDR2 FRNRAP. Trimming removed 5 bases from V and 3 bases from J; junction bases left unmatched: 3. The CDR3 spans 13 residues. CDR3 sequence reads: CASGPGQGYEQYF. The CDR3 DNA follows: TGTGCTAGTGGTCCCGGACAGGGCTACGAGCAGTACTTC.

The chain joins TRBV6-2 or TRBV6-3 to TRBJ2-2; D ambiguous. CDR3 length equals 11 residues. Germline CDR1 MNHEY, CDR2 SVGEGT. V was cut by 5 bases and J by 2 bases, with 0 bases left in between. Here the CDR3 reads CASSNTGELFF. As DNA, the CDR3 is TGTGCCAGCAGTAACACCGGGGAGCTGTTTTTT.

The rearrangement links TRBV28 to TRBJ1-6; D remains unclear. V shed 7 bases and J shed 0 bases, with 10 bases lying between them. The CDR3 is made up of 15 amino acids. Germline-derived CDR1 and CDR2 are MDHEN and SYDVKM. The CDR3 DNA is TGTGCCAGCACCCTGACTAGCTCCTATAATTCACCCCTCCACTTT. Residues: CASTLTSSYNSPLHF.

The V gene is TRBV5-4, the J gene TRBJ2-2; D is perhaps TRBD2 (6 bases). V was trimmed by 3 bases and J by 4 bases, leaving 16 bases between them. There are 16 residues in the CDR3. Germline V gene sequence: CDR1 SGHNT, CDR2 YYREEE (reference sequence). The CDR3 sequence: CASSWGWGEGTGELFF. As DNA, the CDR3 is TGTGCCAGCAGCTGGGGCTGGGGGGAAGGCACCGGGGAGCTGTTTTTT.

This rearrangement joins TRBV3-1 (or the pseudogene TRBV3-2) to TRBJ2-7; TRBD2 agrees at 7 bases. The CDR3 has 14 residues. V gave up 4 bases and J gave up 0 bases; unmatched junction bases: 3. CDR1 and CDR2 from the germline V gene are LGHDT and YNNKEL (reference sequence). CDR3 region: CASSPLADSYEQYF. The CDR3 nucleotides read TGTGCCAGCAGCCCCCTAGCGGACTCCTACGAGCAGTACTTC.

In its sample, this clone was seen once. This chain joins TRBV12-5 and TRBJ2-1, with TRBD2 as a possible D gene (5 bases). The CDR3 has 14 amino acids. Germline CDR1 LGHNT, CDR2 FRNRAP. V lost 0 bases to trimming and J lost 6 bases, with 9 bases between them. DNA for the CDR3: TGTGCTAGTGGTTTGGTGGACTTGGGCAATGAGCAGTTCTTC. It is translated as CASGLVDLGNEQFF.

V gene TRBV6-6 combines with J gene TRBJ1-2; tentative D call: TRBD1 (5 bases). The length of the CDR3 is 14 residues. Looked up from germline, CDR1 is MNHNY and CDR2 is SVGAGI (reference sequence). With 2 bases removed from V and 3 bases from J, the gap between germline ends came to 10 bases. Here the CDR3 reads CASSYGTADYGYTF. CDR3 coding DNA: TGTGCCAGCAGTTACGGGACCGCAGACTATGGCTACACCTTC.

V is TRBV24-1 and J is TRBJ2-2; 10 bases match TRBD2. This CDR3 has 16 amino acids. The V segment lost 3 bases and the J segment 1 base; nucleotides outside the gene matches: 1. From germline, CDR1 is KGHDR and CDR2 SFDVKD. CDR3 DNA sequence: TGTGCCACCAGTGATAGGACTAGCGGGAACACCGGGGAGCTGTTTTTT. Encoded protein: CATSDRTSGNTGELFF.

The CDR3 spells CASSLSGLAGGSYNEQFF. DNA for the CDR3: TGTGCCAGCAGTTTATCGGGACTAGCGGGAGGGTCCTACAATGAGCAGTTCTTC. The chain combines TRBV28 with TRBJ2-1, with 16 bases aligning to TRBD2. CDR3 size: 18 residues. Germline lookup yields CDR1 MDHEN and CDR2 SYDVKM. V shed 1 base, J shed 1 base, and the junction held 1 base outside the gene matches.